This T cell receptor (beta chain) was recovered during a study of vaccination and CD4 T cells after COVID-19. The wider study: Convalescent study patients returned SARS-CoV-2 positive nasal swab PCR results, with 8 to 10 mild cases and one severe. Cellular stimulation was performed using overlapping spike peptides derived from SARS-CoV-2, HCoV-NL63, HCoV-OC43 and HCoV-229E.

Study-wide findings and caveats: Convalescent participants were relatively few, and none had early post-infection timepoints studied.

On this clonotype: Its antigen is as yet unknown.

The CDR3 has 18 residues. Germline-derived CDR1 and CDR2 are MRHNA and SNTAGT. V was clipped by 3 bases and J by 2 bases; unmatched bases: 13. Treatment denoted: approximately nine-day PBMC culture with coronavirus spike peptide pools or control peptides (ViraFEST assay). Cultured CD4+ T-cell DNA underwent Oncomine TCR Beta short-read sequencing. TCRdb itself ran the PCR reads through MiXCR, one entry per CDR3 protein. The top ten clones hold 15% to 20% of a sample with about 6,000 distinct CDR3 sequences, roughly three quarters of them seen once. The chain carries TRBV6-4 and TRBJ1-5; 7 bases agree with TRBD1. This TCR came from a human donor who had recovered from COVID-19. The material sequenced was CD4+ T cells from blood, cultured in vitro. CDR3 bases: TGTGCCAGCAGTGAGAGGACAGGCTACCCCGCCTGCAATCAGCCCCAGCATTTT. Its translation is CASSERTGYPACNQPQHF.